A selection of T cell receptor beta chains follows, all from one sample in a study of T cells after yellow fever vaccination. Via MiXCR, TCRdb re-called the 5' RACE reads, giving one row per CDR3 protein. The data show approximately 510,000 distinct CDR3 sequences, 20% to 25% seen once. The material was PBMCs, obtained approximately 22 days after the first yellow fever vaccination. Source of these receptors: a man younger than 35 who received the YFV17D yellow fever vaccine. CDR3s leave out the opening cysteine and the closing phenylalanine or tryptophan. A D gene is named only where the DNA matches it firmly. Rows give clone size only sometimes, using once, few, many, or a class for an expanded clone.

d_gene	v_gene	abundance	j_gene	CDR3aa
-	TRBV6-5	-	TRBJ2-1	ASQAQFEQF
-	TRBV20-1	few	TRBJ2-5	SAMYDAETQY
TRBD2	TRBV11-2	few	TRBJ2-3	ASSSRSLSGGGTDTQY
TRBD2	TRBV6-5	few	TRBJ2-5	ASSYSAGGWETQY
-	TRBV4-2	-	TRBJ2-5	ASSQAGAQETQY
-	TRBV2	few	TRBJ2-4	ASSPPFEGKNIQY
-	TRBV5-1	-	TRBJ2-5	ASSARQLSQETQY
-	TRBV12-3/TRBV12-4	-	TRBJ2-7	ASSNWIPYEQY
-	TRBV4-3	-	TRBJ1-4	ASSQDPWVSLNEKLF
TRBD2	TRBV10-3	few	TRBJ2-5	AISRTSGDQETQY
-	TRBV2	-	TRBJ1-6	ASSKDNSPLH
-	TRBV7-9	-	TRBJ2-2	AVSRQGITGELF
-	TRBV5-6	many	TRBJ2-7	ASSLMGYEQY
TRBD1	TRBV7-9	-	TRBJ1-2	ASTRPTGASGYT
-	TRBV5-1	-	TRBJ1-1	ASSLDTSVNTEAF
-	TRBV6-1	few	TRBJ2-3	ASSESGVTTDTQY